Detailed here is one T cell receptor beta chain. This sample stems from a study of cytomegalovirus exposure and HLA in healthy donors. Use of 60 Vbeta and 13 Jbeta primers characterized the PCR. Sequencing was performed with immunoSEQ multiplex PCR; in TCRdb, only in-frame clones are kept and a portion is missing. Here the sample spans about 240,000 clones, around 80% being singletons. The junction had 5 bases not matched to a gene; V was cut back by 0 bases and J by 14 bases. Germline CDR1 and CDR2: GTSNPN and SVGIG (reference sequence). The CDR3 is 12 amino acids. Participants comprised healthy donors of bone marrow.

The receptor was isolated from a woman between 35 and 50 years old in good health and CMV-seropositive. Sequencing was done on a sample of PBMCs. The J gene is TRBJ2-1, the V gene TRBV30; 9 nucleotides align to TRBD2. This CDR3 reads CAWSVRGRGKFF. The CDR3 nucleotides read TGTGCCTGGAGTGTACGCGGGAGGGGGAAGTTCTTC.